Sequencing of this TCR beta chain was carried out in a study of spatial heterogeneity in lung cancer. For the study at large: Raw-read counts averaged over ten per unique TCR and UMI combination.

On each TCR cDNA molecule, a unique molecular identifier was present. TCRdb fed the 5' RACE reads into MiXCR, producing one record per CDR3 protein. The data contain 15,000 to 20,000 distinct CDR3 sequences, 6.2% of them singletons. This clonotype was counted at least ten times. As yet, its antigen is unknown. This beta chain represents an off-target read in a library built for alpha chains; its size is of limited meaning. The germline V gene encodes CDR1 MNHNY and CDR2 SVGAGI (reference sequence). Between the trimmed V and J ends, which lost 3 bases and 3 bases, there was a span of 6 bases. The CDR3 contains 13 residues. The time point: sample taken at primary tumor resection. Whole RNA came from tumor, nontumor lung or frozen PBMC and was sequenced without being sorted. Broader study findings: Tracking of tumor mutation counts was seen in expanded intratumoral alpha and beta TCR counts. Ubiquitous expanded TCR counts tracked ubiquitous nonsynonymous mutations, and regional counts tracked regional ones.

The source was lung tumor tissue, collected at surgery. V usage is TRBV6-6 and J usage is TRBJ1-5; no definite D call. This receptor was identified in a male donor with early-stage non-small cell lung cancer. The CDR3 bases are TGTGCCAGCAGTTATGCAAACAATCAGCCCCAGCATTTT. As protein: CASSYANNQPQHF.